This passage covers 25 T cell receptor beta chains from one sample sequenced in a study of blood T cell repertoires in COVID-19. Measured with immunoSEQ multiplex PCR; TCRdb has only the in-frame clones, and not every one. The repertoire holds 100,000 or so clones, with around 80% as singletons. The sample was peripheral blood. These receptors originate from a man aged 45 to 65 with active or convalescent COVID-19.

The sample holds one count of this clone. This rearrangement joins TRBV9 to TRBJ2-5; TRBD2 aligns across 9 bases. CDR3 length: 16 amino acids. Unmatched junction bases numbered 6, after V lost 0 bases and J lost 3 bases. CDR1 is SGDLS and CDR2 is YYNGEE in the germline V gene. In DNA, the CDR3 is TGTGCCAGCAGCGTAGATCCGCGGGGGGGTAAAGAGACCCAGTACTTC. Its protein is CASSVDPRGGKETQYF.

The V gene is TRBV11-2, the J gene TRBJ2-7; weak D call: TRBD2 (5 bases). Trimming pared 0 bases from V and 0 bases from J, leaving 9 bases between. Germline values: CDR1 SGHAT, CDR2 FQNNGV. CDR3 length: 15 residues. In DNA form, the CDR3 reads TGTGCCAGCAGCTTAGACGGGGTGAGCTCCTACGAGCAGTACGTC. This sequence encodes CASSLDGVSSYEQYV.

This clone was seen once. The rearrangement uses TRBV5-1 and TRBJ2-2; possibly TRBD1 for D (6 bases). Germline V gene sequence: CDR1 SGHRS, CDR2 YFSETQ. V dropped 2 bases and J dropped 1 base, with 9 bases sitting between them. This CDR3 has 15 amino acids. CDR3 in amino acids: CASSFQGQNTGELFF. For the CDR3, the DNA is TGCGCCAGCAGCTTCCAGGGGCAGAACACCGGGGAGCTGTTTTTT.

The V gene is TRBV4-3, the J gene TRBJ1-4; TRBD1 aligns across 8 bases. CDR1 and CDR2 (germline): LGHNA, YSLEER. The CDR3 totals 15 residues. After removal of 1 base from V and 8 bases from J, the junction contained 6 bases not matched to a gene. The CDR3 sequence: CASSQGDTGGEKLFF. CDR3 bases: TGCGCCAGCAGCCAAGGAGACACAGGGGGAGAAAAACTGTTTTTT.

CDR3 loop: CASSSRGGVSNEQFF. The CDR3 DNA reads as TGTGCCAGCAGCTCCCGGGGGGGTGTAAGCAATGAGCAGTTCTTC. The rearrangement links TRBV7-9 to TRBJ2-1, with 8 bases matching TRBD2. The CDR3 totals 15 residues. Germline CDR1 is SEHNR and CDR2 is FQNEAQ (reference sequence). V was pared by 4 bases and J by 6 bases, with 8 bases of the junction left unmatched.

This clone has just a few counts. The chain carries TRBV19 and TRBJ2-2, with TRBD1 matching over 11 bases. Looked up from germline, CDR1 is LNHDA and CDR2 is SQIVND (reference sequence). V lost 5 bases to trimming and J lost 5 bases; unmatched junction nucleotides: 4. The CDR3 contains 15 residues. The CDR3 loop is CASSVGTGGTGELFF. Written as DNA, the CDR3 is TGTGCCAGTAGTGTCGGGACAGGGGGAACCGGGGAGCTGTTTTTT.

The V gene is TRBV6-1, the J gene TRBJ2-7, with D tentatively TRBD1 (5 bases). The germline gives CDR1 MNHNS, CDR2 SASEGT. The CDR3 has 13 amino acids. Trimming pared 2 bases from V and 5 bases from J, leaving 10 bases between. The CDR3 reads CASSERGRDEQYF. The CDR3 DNA sequence: TGTGCCAGCAGTGAAAGGGGTAGGGACGAGCAGTACTTC.

This chain links TRBV28 with TRBJ2-7; D is unresolved. The CDR3 runs 16 residues. Trimming shortened V by 4 bases and J by 1 base, and 17 bases separated the two germline ends. The V gene's germline CDR1 is MDHEN and CDR2 SYDVKM. Here the CDR3 reads CASSSPRQILSYEQYV. The CDR3 nucleotides read TGTGCCAGCAGTTCCCCCCGCCAGATATTGTCCTACGAGCAGTACGTC.

The table lists this clone with a count of one. V is TRBV24-1 and J is TRBJ1-1; no reliable D call. Trimming took 4 bases from V and 11 from J, leaving 10 bases between them. The CDR3 has 11 amino acids. The germline gives CDR1 KGHDR, CDR2 SFDVKD. CDR3 DNA: TGTGCCACCAGTGACCATTACACGGCTTTCTTT. Encoded protein: CATSDHYTAFF.

About this clone: The junction departs from the called germline gene at one end, perhaps through a read error. The rearrangement links TRBV28 to TRBJ2-7, with 10 positions matching TRBD1. Germline V CDR1 and CDR2: MDHEN, SYDVKM. The CDR3 sequence is 15 residues long. CDR3 sequence reads: CASSSDRGRSSQQYF. The DNA of the CDR3 is TGTGCCAGTAGTTCCGACAGGGGGCGATCCAGTCAGCAGTACTTC. Full variable domain (missing parts from reference TRBV28 and TRBJ2-7): DVKVTQSSRYLVKRTGEKVFLECVQDMDHENMFWYRQDPGLGLRLIYFSYDVKMKEKGDIPEGYSVSREKKERFSLILESASTNQTSMYLCASSSDRGRSSQQYFGPGTRLTVT.

The chain is built from TRBV5-5 and TRBJ2-7; possibly TRBD1 for D (5 bases). Germline assignment: CDR1 SGHKS and CDR2 YYEKEE (reference sequence). Trimming removed 6 bases from V and 0 bases from J, with 13 bases in between. The CDR3 runs to 14 residues. DNA of the CDR3: TGTGCCAGCACCCCTGACAGTTTCTCCTACGAGCAGTACTTC. It yields the protein CASTPDSFSYEQYF.

This clone has a single count. CDR3 coding DNA: TGTGCCTGGAGTACAGGGAGCGAGCAGTACTTC. It codes for CAWSTGSEQYF. V usage is TRBV30 and J usage is TRBJ2-7; D is perhaps TRBD1 (6 bases). CDR1 GTSNPN and CDR2 SVGIG come from the germline V gene (reference sequence). The V and J ends lost 2 bases and 6 bases respectively, with 8 bases between them. This CDR3 is built from 11 residues.

This clone was recorded once. The chain is built from TRBV30 and TRBJ2-5; 8 nucleotides agree with TRBD1. Germline-derived CDR1 and CDR2 are GTSNPN and SVGIG (reference sequence). V trimming: 5 bases; J trimming: 5 bases; junction bases outside the gene matches: 4. The CDR3 loop spans 12 amino acids. The CDR3 protein is CAWGRQGETQYF. Here the CDR3 DNA reads TGTGCCTGGGGACGACAGGGGGAGACCCAGTACTTC.

The chain uses TRBV30 and TRBJ1-2, with 7 bases that match TRBD1. The CDR3 loop spans 16 amino acids. V lost 2 bases, J lost 8 bases, and 17 bases stayed unmatched. Looked up from germline, CDR1 is GTSNPN and CDR2 is SVGIG (reference sequence). The CDR3 bases are TGTGCCTGGAGTCCCCGGGACAGACAGTTCCCCAGAGGCTACACCTTC. Translated: CAWSPRDRQFPRGYTF.

The gene calls are TRBV7-9 and TRBJ1-4, with no clear D. This CDR3 spans 14 amino acids. Trimming cost V 3 bases and J 8 bases, with 13 bases left between them. CDR1 and CDR2 from the germline V gene are SEHNR and FQNEAQ (reference sequence). The CDR3 DNA sequence: TGTGCCAGCAGCTTGTCCTGGGGAGGCGAAAAACTGTTTTTT. This gives the protein CASSLSWGGEKLFF.

The chain combines TRBV21-1 with TRBJ2-1; the tabulated D call, TRBD1, remains unverified against the DNA. TRBV21-1 is a listed pseudogene. The CDR3 totals 17 residues. In nucleotides, the CDR3 is TGTGCCAGCAGCAAAGGCCCCGACAGGGCCCCTAAAGATGAGCAGTTCTTC. This sequence encodes CASSKGPDRAPKDEQFF.

The CDR3 nucleotides are TGTGCCAGTAGTATAATTCCGGGACAGGGGGCGCATGGCTACACCTTC. Translating it yields CASSIIPGQGAHGYTF. This sequence joins TRBV19 and TRBJ1-2; 12 nucleotides agree with TRBD1. V lost 2 bases and J lost 6; bases outside the gene matches: 7. Per germline, CDR1 LNHDA and CDR2 SQIVND (reference sequence). The CDR3 runs to 16 residues. The full variable domain, in which reference TRBV19 and TRBJ1-2 provide the parts outside the CDR3, is DGGITQSPKYLFRKEGQNVTLSCEQNLNHDAMYWYRQDPGQGLRLIYYSQIVNDFQKGDIAEGYSVSREKKESFPLTVTSAQKNPTAFYLCASSIIPGQGAHGYTFGSGTRLTVV.

V is TRBV19 and J is TRBJ2-7; the D gene is possibly TRBD2 (5 bases). V was pared by 1 base and J by 4 bases, with 8 bases between. Germline CDR1 reads LNHDA; CDR2 reads SQIVND (reference sequence). CDR3 size: 13 residues. The CDR3 DNA follows: TGTGCCAGTAGTATAGCTGGCGGGTACGAGCAGTACTTC. It encodes CASSIAGGYEQYF.

This clone was counted a single time. The rearrangement links TRBV5-5 to TRBJ2-2, with a weak D call TRBD2 (5 bases). Trimming cost V 4 bases and J 2 bases, with 6 bases left between them. Looked up from germline, CDR1 is SGHKS and CDR2 is YYEKEE (reference sequence). This CDR3 region has 13 residues. The CDR3 nucleotides are TGTGCCAGCAGCCGGGAAAACACCGGGGAGCTGTTTTTT. Amino acids: CASSRENTGELFF.

This clone occurred a few times. The chain recombines TRBV9 with TRBJ1-6; 7 nucleotides line up with TRBD1. CDR1 and CDR2 from the germline V gene are SGDLS and YYNGEE. V lost 6 bases and J lost 11; bases outside the gene matches: 8. CDR3 length equals 13 residues. The chain's CDR3 is CASNKGTVAPLHF. DNA for the CDR3: TGTGCCAGCAACAAAGGGACAGTTGCACCCCTCCACTTT.

The table lists this clone with many counts. The V call is TRBV4-2, the J call TRBJ1-6; TRBD1 matches 7 bases. V lost 0 bases and J lost 7; bases outside the gene matches: 3. The CDR3 has 15 residues. CDR1 LGHNA and CDR2 YNFKEQ come from the germline V gene. In nucleotides, the CDR3 is TGTGCCAGCAGCCAAGAGACAGGGCCAAATTCACCCCTCCACTTT. Encoded protein: CASSQETGPNSPLHF.

This sequence joins TRBV4-3 and TRBJ2-7, with D perhaps TRBD2 (6 bases). This CDR3 comprises 15 residues. The V end lost 10 bases, the J end lost 1 base, and 20 bases lay between the germline ends. Germline V gives CDR1 LGHNA, CDR2 YSLEER. CDR3 DNA sequence: TGCGCCACCTTCCTTTGGGGGAGGAGTTCCTACGAGCAGTACTTC. It yields the protein CATFLWGRSSYEQYF.

In DNA, the CDR3 is TGCAGCGGACAACTCACAGATACGCAGTATTTT. Translated: CSGQLTDTQYF. The gene calls are TRBV29-1 and TRBJ2-3; D is unclear. The V gene's germline CDR1 is SQVTM and CDR2 ANQGSEA. V was cut by 7 bases and J by 2 bases, with 7 bases left in between. This CDR3 has 11 residues.

The V call is TRBV7-6, the J call TRBJ2-2; D might be TRBD1 (5 bases). The CDR3 length is 15 residues. With 1 base removed from V and 5 bases from J, the gap between germline ends came to 11 bases. Germline assignment: CDR1 SGHVS and CDR2 FNYEAQ. The CDR3 DNA is TGTGCCAGCAGCTTAGGTACAGGACGAACCGGGGAGCTGTTTTTT. Protein sequence: CASSLGTGRTGELFF.

V usage is TRBV18 and J usage is TRBJ1-2; tentatively, D is TRBD1 (5 bases). Germline CDR1 is KGHSH and CDR2 is LQKENI. This CDR3 comprises 16 residues. Trimming cost V 3 bases and J 5 bases, with 19 bases left between them. The CDR3 reads CASSPNNLVGGYGYTF. The CDR3 DNA reads TGTGCCAGCTCACCTAACAACTTGGTGGGGGGGTATGGCTACACCTTC.